A selection of T cell receptor beta chains follows, all from one sample in a study of blood T cell repertoires in COVID-19. The repertoire was sequenced with immunoSEQ multiplex PCR; TCRdb's copy has only in-frame clones and lacks some. The table records approximately 190,000 clones, 82% of them present only once. Input material: PBMCs or T cells enriched from blood (not recorded which). Receptor source: a woman aged 55-70 years with acute COVID-19. CDR3s include the opening cysteine and the closing phenylalanine or tryptophan. Fields, in order: CDR3 protein, V gene.

CDR3 protein: CASTKGQGPGNTIYF; V gene: TRBV19
CDR3 protein: CASSQEAGGNGNEKLFF; V gene: TRBV4-1
CDR3 protein: CASSEPVAGGYNEQFF; V gene: TRBV6-1
CDR3 protein: CASSQGVANEKLFF; V gene: TRBV27
CDR3 protein: CASSLQGGGEQFF; V gene: TRBV7-9
CDR3 protein: CASSQGAHSTRETQYF; V gene: TRBV4-1
CDR3 protein: CASSFTGLGYGYTF; V gene: TRBV5-1
CDR3 protein: CSVVRAGEYEQYF; V gene: TRBV29-1
CDR3 protein: CASSLAWAGGARTEAFF; V gene: TRBV11-2
CDR3 protein: CASSQWTGKGYTF; V gene: TRBV3-1/TRBV3-2
CDR3 protein: CASSPGGEREKLFF; V gene: TRBV18
CDR3 protein: CASSYGQANGYTF; V gene: TRBV7-2
CDR3 protein: CASSPPTGGSGNEQFF; V gene: TRBV14
CDR3 protein: CASSLDPLTEAFF; V gene: TRBV11-3
CDR3 protein: CASSRDRGHTEAFF; V gene: TRBV11-2
CDR3 protein: CASSSGTATGNTIYF; V gene: TRBV5-1
CDR3 protein: CASSQVGQGLYEQYF; V gene: TRBV3-1/TRBV3-2
CDR3 protein: CASSFSPGQGLNTEAFF; V gene: TRBV27
CDR3 protein: CASSYPPATAGEQFF; V gene: TRBV6-5
CDR3 protein: CASKITGVYGYTF; V gene: TRBV19
CDR3 protein: CARPQYGGRSSGANVLTF; V gene: TRBV7-2
CDR3 protein: CASSLNPRGFGNTIYF; V gene: TRBV5-6
CDR3 protein: CASSSGQGKETQYF; V gene: TRBV7-9
CDR3 protein: CASSPNSHSEAFF; V gene: TRBV18
CDR3 protein: CASSEQGVDEKLFF; V gene: TRBV18
CDR3 protein: CASSSFPPTETGELFF; V gene: TRBV5-4
CDR3 protein: CASSSGQSLNQPQHF; V gene: TRBV18
CDR3 protein: CASCPQGLITYNEQFF; V gene: TRBV5-6
CDR3 protein: CASSRTGGGRFGANVLTF; V gene: TRBV27
CDR3 protein: CASSPLPRFYTEAFF; V gene: TRBV4-2
CDR3 protein: CASSPTGGRTEAFF; V gene: TRBV19
CDR3 protein: CASSPNRDRESYEQYF; V gene: TRBV13
CDR3 protein: CASSLAQIDTQYF; V gene: TRBV12-3/TRBV12-4
CDR3 protein: CASSPRGDEAFF; V gene: TRBV18
CDR3 protein: CAWRTGGEKLFF; V gene: TRBV30
CDR3 protein: CASSVGPKKETQYF; V gene: TRBV9
CDR3 protein: CASSPGTGESSYNEQFF; V gene: TRBV18
CDR3 protein: CASSQYGTESGELFF; V gene: TRBV14
CDR3 protein: CASSVGDRITEAFF; V gene: TRBV9
CDR3 protein: CASSLYRGNQPQHF; V gene: TRBV6-5
CDR3 protein: CAWRGPGVSPLHF; V gene: TRBV30
CDR3 protein: CASSPGDLNTGELFF; V gene: TRBV11-3
CDR3 protein: CASSSQGAYTQYF; V gene: TRBV28
CDR3 protein: CASSSKRTVSNEQFF; V gene: TRBV13
CDR3 protein: CASISGGAHEQFF; V gene: TRBV12-3/TRBV12-4
CDR3 protein: CASSAFGGSSYNEQFF; V gene: TRBV9
CDR3 protein: CASSHVSGNTIYF; V gene: TRBV4-3
CDR3 protein: CASSLGTGTGLNGYTF; V gene: TRBV4-1
CDR3 protein: CASSLASGLLPPEAFF; V gene: TRBV5-1
CDR3 protein: CASTTSERGPANSPLHF; V gene: TRBV19
CDR3 protein: CASSPGTGNTEAFF; V gene: TRBV5-1
CDR3 protein: CASSTILGGPEDTEAFF; V gene: TRBV11-2
CDR3 protein: CASSPLGRGERNEKLFF; V gene: TRBV19
CDR3 protein: CASSPEGQGDQPQHF; V gene: TRBV28